This is a list of T cell receptor beta chains from one sample in a study of T cell changes during pregnancy in multiple sclerosis. Sequencing was performed with immunoSEQ multiplex PCR; in TCRdb, only in-frame clones are kept and a portion is missing. The sample holds roughly 67,000 clones, roughly nine tenths seen once. The input for sequencing was peripheral blood, taken in the second trimester of pregnancy. The receptors were gathered from a female donor with multiple sclerosis, enrolled in a pregnancy study. CDR3s include the opening cysteine and the closing phenylalanine or tryptophan. Each record gives: J gene, V gene, CDR3 protein.

>TRBJ1-1|TRBV12-5
CASGFWSGGLMNTEAFF
>TRBJ2-3|TRBV6-1
CASSPSGLRTDTQYF
>TRBJ1-1|TRBV9
CASSDGHQNTEAFF
>TRBJ2-2|TRBV19
CASSIDDAGNTGELFF
>TRBJ2-1|TRBV7-9
CASSLVAGTSEYNEQFF
>TRBJ1-2|TRBV30
CAWSVGGDSGYTF
>TRBJ1-1|TRBV14
CASSQTGPRGPEAFF
>TRBJ2-7|TRBV5-4
CASSQTTSGYEQYF
>TRBJ2-7|TRBV27
CASSPLAGGGGEQYF
>TRBJ1-1|TRBV30
CAWSVPGTEAFF
>TRBJ2-7|TRBV30
CACGRGQGERGYYEQYF
>TRBJ1-1|TRBV18
CASSPTENTEAFF
>TRBJ1-2|TRBV14
CASSPQLSGGGYTF
>TRBJ1-6|TRBV6-5
CASSRKTGFGALHF
>TRBJ1-1|TRBV7-9
CASSLVQGDEAFF